The sample holds a few counts of the clone carrying this T cell receptor beta chain. Its antigen is currently unknown. The CDR3 has 15 residues. V lost 1 base and J 1 base, leaving 9 bases between the germline ends. Per germline, CDR1 SEHNR and CDR2 FQNEAQ (reference sequence). For TCRbeta, the library was prepared with unique molecular identifiers. Using its own MiXCR run on the PCR reads, TCRdb lists one record per CDR3 protein. The sample contains roughly 420,000 distinct CDR3 sequences, around 15% of which appear only once. This sample is drawn from a study of T-cell reconstitution after alpha-beta-depleted transplantation in children. Broader study findings: At the one-year point after transplant, T-cell counts and TCRbeta diversity were found to come mostly from T cells that had been newly produced. Some patients' high day-60 TCRbeta diversity was traced to surviving recipient T cells and thymic progenitors. Expanded graft clones numbering several hundred reportedly gave rise to alpha-beta T cells about two months after transplant.

V gene TRBV7-9 combines with J gene TRBJ2-3; maybe TRBD2 (6 bases). Specimen: PBMCs, mostly from graft donor cells, collected 360 days after TCRalphabeta/CD19-depleted stem cell transplant. This TCR was recovered from a boy in the first two years of life who had a stem cell transplant for Wiskott-Aldrich syndrome, so the T cells may come from the graft donor. The CDR3 bases are TGTGCCAGCAGCTTAGTTAGCGGCCGCACAGATACGCAGTATTTT. This sequence encodes CASSLVSGRTDTQYF.